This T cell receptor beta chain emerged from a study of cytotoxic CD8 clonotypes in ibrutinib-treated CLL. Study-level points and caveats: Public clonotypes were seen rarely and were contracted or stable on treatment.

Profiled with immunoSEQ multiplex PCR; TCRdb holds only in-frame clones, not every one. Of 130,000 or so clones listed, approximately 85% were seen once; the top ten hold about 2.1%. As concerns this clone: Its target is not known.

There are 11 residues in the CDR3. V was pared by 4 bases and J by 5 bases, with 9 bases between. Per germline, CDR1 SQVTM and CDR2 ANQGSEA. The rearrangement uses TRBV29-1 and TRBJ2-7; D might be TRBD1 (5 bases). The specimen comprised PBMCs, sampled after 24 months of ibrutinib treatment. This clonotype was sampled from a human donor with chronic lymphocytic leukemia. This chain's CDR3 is CSVGSGNEQYF. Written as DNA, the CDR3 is TGCAGCGTTGGATCAGGGAACGAGCAGTACTTC.